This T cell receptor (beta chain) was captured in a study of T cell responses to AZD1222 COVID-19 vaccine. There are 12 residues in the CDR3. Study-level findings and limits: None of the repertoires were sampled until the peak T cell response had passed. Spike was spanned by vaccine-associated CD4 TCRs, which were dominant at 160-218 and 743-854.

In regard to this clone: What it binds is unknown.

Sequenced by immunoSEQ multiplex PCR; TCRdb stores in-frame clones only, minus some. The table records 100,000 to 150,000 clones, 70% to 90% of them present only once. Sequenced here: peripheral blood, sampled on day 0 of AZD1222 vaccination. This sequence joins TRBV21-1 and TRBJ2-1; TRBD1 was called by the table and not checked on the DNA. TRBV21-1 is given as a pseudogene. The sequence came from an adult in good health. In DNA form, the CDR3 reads TGTGCCAGCAGCAAAGCATCAGATGAGCAGTTCTTC. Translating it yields CASSKASDEQFF.